The sequence of this T cell receptor beta chain was determined in a study of T cell repertoires in cytomegalovirus infection. About the research overall: A matching HLA type, together with CMV infection, was signaled by public TCR beta signatures.

V trimming: 6 bases; J trimming: 4 bases; junction bases outside the gene matches: 8. This CDR3 contains 14 residues. Broader study findings: The cumulative frequency of public TCR beta families distinguished individuals who carried CMV together with the relevant HLA.

TCRdb processed the reads anew with MiXCR; each CDR3 protein has one entry. The sample lists some 270,000 distinct CDR3 sequences; 22% were seen once. This clonotype occurred a few times. Its antigen is unidentified. The chain employs TRBV12-3 or TRBV12-4 and TRBJ1-1, with 7 bases fitting TRBD1. The receptor was derived from a human donor in good health (CMV status not recorded). Some clones in this sample may be carry-over from other donors' samples. This material consisted of cultured PBMCs, taken from culture after CMV antigen stimulation. The chain's CDR3 is CASSGARGGTEAFF. The CDR3 DNA sequence: TGTGCCAGCAGCGGCGCCAGGGGGGGCACTGAAGCTTTCTTT.